These 11 T cell receptor beta chains were all obtained from the same sample, sequenced in a study of sequential checkpoint blockade in melanoma. Clones were sequenced by immunoSEQ multiplex PCR, and TCRdb holds only the in-frame ones, with some missing. The table includes around 26,000 clones, about three quarters detected once. The treatment is: randomized to nivolumab then ipilimumab (arm A) or the reverse (arm B). This specimen was CD8+ T cells sorted from blood (inferred from file names), taken from a patient given nivolumab and ipilimumab in sequence. These receptors were taken from a human donor with melanoma.

This clone was detected only a few times. The V and J genes are TRBV7-9 and TRBJ1-3, with D tentatively TRBD1 (5 bases). The germline CDR1 and CDR2 sequences are SEHNR and FQNEAQ (reference sequence). Deletions cut 1 base from V and 0 bases from J, with 13 bases between. The CDR3 runs 17 residues. Here the CDR3 reads CASSLGKRGFSGNTIYF. The DNA for the CDR3 is TGTGCCAGCAGCTTAGGGAAAAGGGGCTTCTCTGGAAACACCATATATTTT.

The chain joins TRBV19 to TRBJ1-2, with D possibly TRBD1 on 5 matching bases. There are 13 residues in the CDR3. V dropped 2 bases and J dropped 4 bases, with 8 bases sitting between them. CDR1 is LNHDA, CDR2 SQIVND, per germline (reference sequence). The CDR3 coding sequence is TGTGCCAGTAGTATAAAGGGGCCCTATGGCTACACCTTC. Its protein is CASSIKGPYGYTF.

CDR3 sequence (DNA): TGTGCCAGTAGTTTCCTGGTCGAGGGAGATACGCAGTATTTT. This encodes CASSFLVEGDTQYF. The chain uses TRBV19 and TRBJ2-3, with D perhaps TRBD2 (5 bases). The CDR3 spans 14 residues. Trimming left V 5 bases short and J 5 bases short, with 14 bases between. Germline lookup yields CDR1 LNHDA and CDR2 SQIVND (reference sequence).

CDR3 protein: CASSAQGPNEQFF. In nucleotides, the CDR3 is TGTGCCAGCAGCGCACAGGGCCCCAATGAGCAGTTCTTC. This sequence joins TRBV7-9 and TRBJ2-1, with D maybe TRBD1 (6 bases). Germline CDR1 reads SEHNR; CDR2 reads FQNEAQ (reference sequence). Trimming cost V 5 bases and J 6 bases, with 11 bases left between them. This CDR3 region has 13 residues.

V gene TRBV6-6 combines with J gene TRBJ2-5, with 11 positions matching TRBD2. The J call may not be correct, given that the DNA end is closer to TRBJ2-7. CDR3 size: 16 residues. Germline CDR1 is MNHNY and CDR2 is SVGAGI (reference sequence). The CDR3 DNA reads TGTGCCAGCAGTAAAACTCCGGGGACTAGCGGATACGAGCAGTACTTC. This gives the protein CASSKTPGTSGYEQYF.

The V gene is TRBV12-5, the J gene TRBJ1-1; D is ambiguous. CDR1 is LGHNT and CDR2 is FRNRAP in the germline V gene. This CDR3 comprises 13 residues. V was pared by 1 base and J by 4 bases, with 7 bases between. Here the CDR3 reads CASGLGLSTEAFF. DNA for the CDR3: TGTGCTAGTGGTTTGGGGTTGAGCACTGAAGCTTTCTTT.

CDR3 DNA sequence: TGTGCCAGCAGCTCCGGGACCGGGGGCTACGAGCAGTACTTC. This gives the protein CASSSGTGGYEQYF. The chain recombines TRBV7-6 with TRBJ2-7; weak D call: TRBD2 (6 bases). Germline CDR1 and CDR2: SGHVS and FNYEAQ. The CDR3 has 14 residues. Trimming took off 4 bases at V and 3 bases at J, with 13 bases between the two ends.

V gene TRBV4-1 combines with J gene TRBJ2-7; 8 bases are shared with TRBD1. CDR3 size: 15 residues. Unmatched junction bases numbered 4, after V lost 0 bases and J lost 3 bases. Looked up from germline, CDR1 is MGHRA and CDR2 is YSYEKL. CDR3 sequence (DNA): TGCGCCAGCAGCCAAGACGTCGACAGGGGCTACGAGCAGTACTTC. Its translation is CASSQDVDRGYEQYF.

The chain uses TRBV5-1 and TRBJ2-1; TRBD2 agrees at 8 bases. CDR1 is SGHRS and CDR2 is YFSETQ in the germline V gene. J lost 4 bases, V lost 0 bases, and 6 bases had no gene match. CDR3 size: 16 residues. The CDR3 sequence is CASSLGSRGVYNEQFF. As DNA, the CDR3 is TGCGCCAGCAGCTTGGGATCGCGGGGGGTTTACAATGAGCAGTTCTTC.

The chain employs TRBV9 and TRBJ2-1; D unclear. Trimming removed 4 bases from V and 5 bases from J, with 7 bases in between. Looked up from germline, CDR1 is SGDLS and CDR2 is YYNGEE. CDR3 length: 12 amino acids. CDR3 sequence: CASSPYHNEQFF. The CDR3, as DNA: TGTGCCAGCAGCCCCTACCACAATGAGCAGTTCTTC.

V usage is TRBV5-5 and J usage is TRBJ2-1; D perhaps matches TRBD1 (5 bases). The V end lost 2 bases, the J end lost 8 bases, and 14 bases lay between the germline ends. The length of the CDR3 is 14 residues. CDR1 is SGHKS and CDR2 is YYEKEE in the germline V gene (reference sequence). CDR3 loop: CASSFLGVEDEQFF. The CDR3 nucleotides read TGTGCCAGCAGCTTTTTAGGGGTTGAGGATGAGCAGTTCTTC. Looking up the rest from reference TRBV5-5 and TRBJ2-1 gives the full variable domain: DAGVTQSPTHLIKTRGQQVTLRCSPISGHKSVSWYQQVLGQGPQFIFQYYEKEERGRGNFPDRFSARQFPNYSSELNVNALLLGDSALYLCASSFLGVEDEQFFGPGTRLTVL.